The text below deals with one TCR beta chain. This sample is drawn from a study of T cell responses to AZD1222 COVID-19 vaccine. Method: immunoSEQ multiplex PCR; TCRdb's copy keeps in-frame clones and lacks some. Among 200,000 or so clones, roughly 91% were seen once, and the ten largest hold 0.95% to 1.1%. The specimen was peripheral blood, collected on day 0 of MenACWY control vaccination. This receptor was identified in an adult in good health.

CDR3 nucleotides: TGTGCCAGCAGTGAAAGGCTGACTACTCCCTACAATGAGCAGTTCTTC. Amino acid sequence: CASSERLTTPYNEQFF. This chain joins TRBV6-1 and TRBJ2-1, with D tentatively TRBD2 (5 bases). In germline, CDR1 is MNHNS, CDR2 SASEGT. Trimming took 2 bases from V and 2 from J, leaving 13 bases between them. CDR3 length: 16 residues.